Listed below are T cell receptor beta chains from one sample, sequenced in a study of cytomegalovirus exposure and HLA in healthy donors. Sequenced by immunoSEQ multiplex PCR; TCRdb stores in-frame clones only, minus some. The sample consists of fewer than 150,000 clones, about 80% of them appearing once. What was sequenced was PBMCs. The receptor source for this set is a man aged 25 to 40 in good health and CMV-seronegative. Both conserved end residues are part of each CDR3. D genes are given only for firm matches.

D gene,CDR3 length,V gene,J gene,CDR3 protein
TRBD1,15,TRBV6-4,TRBJ2-1,CASSASGTGQGEQFF
-,16,TRBV9,TRBJ2-3,CASSASSGGAADTQYF
TRBD1,14,TRBV27,TRBJ2-7,CASSTGASSYEQYF
TRBD1,16,TRBV4-1,TRBJ2-2,CASSPGTGERTGELFF
TRBD2,15,TRBV27,TRBJ2-1,CASSFGTSGSNEQFF
TRBD2,11,TRBV29-1,TRBJ2-3,CSAGTSGTQYF
TRBD1,16,TRBV28,TRBJ1-5,CASSLGQAHSNQPQHF
TRBD1,14,TRBV28,TRBJ2-7,CASSLRGLTYEQYF
TRBD2,17,TRBV5-1,TRBJ2-5,CASSLLTSGGLQETQYF
TRBD2,15,TRBV2,TRBJ2-1,CASSGLAGPVNEQFF
TRBD2,13,TRBV6-5,TRBJ2-7,CARSGRLNYEQYF
-,16,TRBV27,TRBJ1-6,CASSLSWTSYNSPLHF
-,13,TRBV9,TRBJ1-1,CASSDTANTEAFF
TRBD1,14,TRBV28,TRBJ1-1,CASSSGQANTEAFF
-,14,TRBV7-9,TRBJ2-2,CASSVVGAAMELFF